Shown below are 15 T cell receptor beta chains from a single sample sequenced in a study of tumor and adjacent non-tumor tissue in lung cancer. The template was RNA from unsorted bulk tissue. Three rounds of nested PCR, following a modified ARM-PCR protocol, produced the TCRbeta library. MiXCR, run by TCRdb on the multiplex PCR reads, gives a single entry per CDR3 protein. This sample has 85,000 to 100,000 distinct CDR3 sequences; roughly 70% occur once, and the top ten carry about 17%. Source material: lung tumor tissue. The receptor source for this set is a man in his 60s with non-small cell lung cancer.

In the case of this clonotype: One end of the junction does not line up with germline, which may come from a read error. The CDR3 nucleotides are TGCGCCAGCAGCCATGAGGTGGAGACAGGGGGACGAGGGTCACCACTCCACTTT. As protein: CASSHEVETGGRGSPLHF. This sequence joins TRBV4-1 and TRBJ1-6, with 9 bases lining up with TRBD1. Germline V CDR1 and CDR2: MGHRA, YSYEKL. This CDR3 comprises 18 residues.

In regard to this clonotype: Mismatch with germline at one junction end may stem from a read error. This chain links TRBV4-1 with TRBJ2-5; D could derive from TRBD1 or TRBD2 (5 bases each). CDR1 and CDR2 from the germline V gene are MGHRA and YSYEKL. The CDR3 length is 14 residues. For the CDR3, the DNA is TGCGCCAGCCGCCAAGGTGGTAGCAGGGAGACCCAATACTTC. Amino acids: CASRQGGSRETQYF.

This clonotype was recorded once. One end of the junction is discordant with germline, which a read error may explain. The V call is TRBV7-9, the J call TRBJ2-1; 10 bases are shared with TRBD2. Germline V CDR1 and CDR2: SEHNR, FQNEAQ (reference sequence). The CDR3 has 16 amino acids. The CDR3 bases are TGTGCCAGAAGCTTAGCAAGCGGGAGGGCCCTCAATGAGCAGTTCTTC. It translates to CARSLASGRALNEQFF. Variable domain in full (rest from reference TRBV7-9 and TRBJ2-1): DTGVSQNPRHKITKRGQNVTFRCDPISEHNRLYWYRQTLGQGPEFLTYFQNEAQLEKSRLLSDRFSAERPKGSFSTLEIQRTEQGDSAMYLCARSLASGRALNEQFFGPGTRLTVL.

The chain carries TRBV4-2 and TRBJ1-6; 7 bases fit TRBD1. In germline, CDR1 is LGHNA, CDR2 YNFKEQ. This CDR3 spans 21 amino acids. The CDR3 sequence is CGSSQAPLVRGDPAYNSPLHF. The DNA of the CDR3 is TGTGGCAGTAGCCAAGCCCCTCTGGTCAGGGGGGATCCCGCCTATAATTCACCCCTCCACTTT.

The gene calls are TRBV5-4 and TRBJ2-7; D unresolved. The ends were cut back, 4 bases at V and 3 bases at J, with 14 bases in the middle. Germline loops: CDR1 SGHNT, CDR2 YYREEE (reference sequence). This CDR3 has 14 amino acids. CDR3 bases: TGTGCCAGCAGCATGGAGAAGCCCCGCTACGAGCAGTACTTC. Its protein product is CASSMEKPRYEQYF.

This clonotype qualifies as medium-sized. The rearrangement links TRBV6-5 to TRBJ1-5; tentatively, D is TRBD1 (5 bases). V shed 6 bases and J shed 2 bases, with 11 bases lying between them. Germline CDR1 MNHEY, CDR2 SVGAGI. CDR3 length: 14 residues. CDR3 nucleotides: TGTGCCAGCAGCCGTCAGGGTCGCAATCAGCCCCAGCATTTT. Amino acids: CASSRQGRNQPQHF.

For this clonotype: The junction shows a germline mismatch at one end, possibly a read error. The chain links TRBV7-9 to TRBJ1-6, with D uncertain. The CDR3 has 14 amino acids. Germline V gene lookup returns CDR1 SEHNR and CDR2 FQNEAQ (reference sequence). DNA of the CDR3: TGTGCCAGTGCCCGTGCCAGGATTAATTCACCCTTCCACTTT. Its translation is CASARARINSPFHF.

For this clonotype: No conserved phenylalanine or tryptophan is present at the end of the CDR3, so a read error is the likely explanation. The J gene is TRBJ1-1, the V gene TRBV6-1; D might be TRBD1 (5 bases). Trimming took off 8 bases at V and 0 bases at J, with 13 bases between the two ends. Germline assignment: CDR1 MNHNS and CDR2 SASEGT. There are 14 residues in the CDR3. The CDR3 loop reads CASGRQNMNTEAFS. DNA for the CDR3: TGTGCCAGCGGCCGACAGAACATGAACACTGAAGCTTTCTCT.

The V call is TRBV11-3, the J call TRBJ1-1; maybe TRBD1 (5 bases). The CDR3 covers 12 residues. CDR1 is SGHNT, CDR2 YENEEA, per germline. Trimming shortened V by 5 bases and J by 10 bases, and 14 bases separated the two germline ends. The CDR3 DNA is TGTGCCAGCAGCCAAACGCAGGGAGGAGCTTTCTTT. Protein: CASSQTQGGAFF.

This clonotype was observed at least ten times. The rearrangement joins TRBV5-4 to TRBJ1-2; 9 bases align to TRBD1. There are 13 residues in the CDR3. V lost 4 bases, J lost 3 bases, and 1 base stayed unmatched. The germline CDR1 and CDR2 sequences are SGHNT and YYREEE (reference sequence). This CDR3 is CASSRDRDYGYTF. The CDR3 nucleotides are TGTGCCAGCAGCCGGGACAGGGACTATGGCTACACCTTC.

Of note for this clonotype: The CDR3 ends on some other residue instead of the conserved phenylalanine or tryptophan, so this is likely a read error. V gene TRBV5-1 combines with J gene TRBJ2-7; 9 bases are shared with TRBD1. CDR1 and CDR2 from the germline V gene are SGHRS and YFSETQ. Germline trimming cut 3 bases from V and 4 bases from J; bases unmatched to any gene: 8. The CDR3 sequence is 15 residues long. DNA of the CDR3: TGCGCCAGCAGCTGGGCGGGACAGGGTGGATACGAGCAGTACTTA. It codes for CASSWAGQGGYEQYL.

On this clonotype itself: Since the CDR3 does not end with the conserved phenylalanine or tryptophan, this likely comes from a read error. V usage is TRBV12-3 or TRBV12-4 and J usage is TRBJ1-5, with D uncertain. CDR3 length equals 14 residues. This CDR3 is CASSFGTHNQPQHS. Here the CDR3 DNA reads TGTGCCAGCAGTTTTGGCACTCACAATCAGCCACAGCATTCT.

To note about this clonotype: The CDR3 ends on some other residue instead of the conserved phenylalanine or tryptophan, so this is likely a read error. The chain employs TRBV11-2 and TRBJ2-2; 8 bases align to TRBD2. Germline values: CDR1 SGHAT, CDR2 FQNNGV. The CDR3 has 15 residues. After removal of 9 bases from V and 8 bases from J, the junction contained 14 bases not matched to a gene. The CDR3 loop reads CASSLEQRGLGELFY. Here the CDR3 DNA reads TGTGCCAGTAGCCTTGAACAGCGGGGGTTGGGGGAGCTGTTTTAT.

The chain's CDR3 is CASSLDGVQTQYF. The CDR3 DNA is TGTGCCAGCAGCTTAGATGGAGTACAGACCCAGTACTTC. This chain links TRBV11-1 with TRBJ2-5, with D uncertain. V lost 1 base and J lost 6, with 9 bases in between. Per germline, CDR1 SGHAT and CDR2 FQDESV (reference sequence). The CDR3 spans 13 residues. Combining the CDR3 with reference TRBV11-1 and TRBJ2-5 gives the whole variable domain EAEVAQSPRYKITEKSQAVAFWCDPISGHATLYWYRQILGQGPELLVQFQDESVVDDSQLPKDRFSAERLKGVDSTLKIQPAELGDSAMYLCASSLDGVQTQYFGPGTRLLVL.

The V gene is TRBV15, the J gene TRBJ1-5; TRBD1 aligns across 7 bases. Germline values: CDR1 LNHNV, CDR2 YYDKDF (reference sequence). V was pared by 3 bases and J by 3 bases, with 2 bases of the junction left unmatched. There are 14 residues in the CDR3. The CDR3: CATSRGQNNQPQHF. CDR3 nucleotide sequence: TGTGCCACCAGCAGGGGACAGAACAATCAGCCCCAGCATTTT. The entire variable domain, with the rest obtained from reference TRBV15 and TRBJ1-5, is as follows: DAMVIQNPRYQVTQFGKPVTLSCSQTLNHNVMYWYQQKSSQAPKLLFHYYDKDFNNEADTPDNFQSRRPNTSFCFLDIRSPGLGDTAMYLCATSRGQNNQPQHFGDGTRLSIL.